Below are 5 T cell receptor beta chains sequenced from a single sample in a study of blood T cell repertoires in COVID-19. This table comes from immunoSEQ multiplex PCR, and its TCRdb copy is limited to in-frame clones, with some not included. The sample includes about 160,000 clones, approximately 87% of them seen just once. Sequenced input: PBMCs or T cells enriched from blood (not recorded which). These receptors were taken from a woman between 50 and 59 years old who had recovered from COVID-19.

J is TRBJ1-1 and V is TRBV7-2; 9 bases map to TRBD1. The CDR3 length is 16 residues. Germline V gene sequence: CDR1 SGHTA, CDR2 FQGNSA. The trim removed 4 bases at V and 1 base at J, leaving 7 bases unmatched. CDR3 amino acids: CASSSWPGQGNTEAFF. CDR3 nucleotides: TGTGCCAGCAGCTCCTGGCCGGGACAGGGGAACACTGAAGCTTTCTTT. Combining the CDR3 with reference TRBV7-2 and TRBJ1-1 gives the whole variable domain GAGVSQSPSNKVTEKGKDVELRCDPISGHTALYWYRQSLGQGLEFLIYFQGNSAPDKSGLPSDRFSAERTGGSVSTLTIQRTQQEDSAVYLCASSSWPGQGNTEAFFGQGTRLTVV.

This chain uses TRBV3-1 (or the pseudogene TRBV3-2) with TRBJ2-3; D call uncertain. The CDR3 is 15 residues long. V lost 2 bases to trimming and J lost 2 bases, with 11 bases between them. Germline assignment: CDR1 LGHDT and CDR2 YNNKEL (reference sequence). Written as DNA, the CDR3 is TGTGCCAGCAGCCAAATGATGAGTCACACAGATACGCAGTATTTT. Translating gives CASSQMMSHTDTQYF.

This chain links TRBV30 with TRBJ1-1; the D gene is possibly TRBD1 (5 bases). Germline V gives CDR1 GTSNPN, CDR2 SVGIG (reference sequence). The ends were cut back, 2 bases at V and 6 bases at J, with 10 bases in the middle. CDR3 length equals 12 residues. DNA of the CDR3: TGTGCCTGGAGTCGGGGGGGGTCTGAAGCTTTCTTT. As protein: CAWSRGGSEAFF.

This clone was seen only once. The CDR3 protein is CASSPTNNSPLHF. CDR3 DNA: TGTGCCAGCAGCCCAACAAATAATTCACCCCTCCACTTT. The chain links TRBV7-2 to TRBJ1-6; D remains ambiguous. The germline V and J ends were trimmed by 5 bases and 5 bases, with 7 bases remaining between them. The germline gives CDR1 SGHTA, CDR2 FQGNSA. CDR3 size: 13 residues.

This clone was picked up one time. The rearrangement joins TRBV6-5 to TRBJ2-2, with D possibly matching TRBD1 (6 bases). The germline gives CDR1 MNHEY, CDR2 SVGAGI. V lost 2 bases, J lost 4 bases, and 8 bases lay in between. The length of the CDR3 is 14 residues. CDR3 loop: CASSYPDSTGELFF. CDR3 bases: TGTGCCAGCAGTTACCCGGACAGCACCGGGGAGCTGTTTTTT.